These 15 T cell receptor beta chains originate from one sample sequenced in a study of T cells in Graves' hyperthyroidism and ophthalmopathy. Regions amplified from RNA transcripts were the TCR beta CDR3 regions. HTBI primers drove first-round RT-PCR of the TCR CDR3. In TCRdb, the multiplex PCR reads were re-called with MiXCR into one record per CDR3 protein. The sample consists of about 720,000 distinct CDR3 sequences, roughly 20% of them appearing once. Sequencing was carried out using blood. The receptors were sampled from a woman in her 50s with Graves' hyperthyroidism that later progressed to Graves' ophthalmopathy.

This clonotype was seen more than once but under ten times. The chain recombines TRBV7-6 with TRBJ2-7, with a weak D call TRBD1 (5 bases). Trimming pared 4 bases from V and 0 bases from J, leaving 10 bases between. This CDR3 contains 14 residues. Germline V gene lookup returns CDR1 SGHVS and CDR2 FNYEAQ. The CDR3 is CASSSRASSYEQYF. CDR3 bases: TGTGCCAGCAGCTCCAGGGCGAGCTCCTACGAGCAGTACTTC.

This clonotype was counted many times. The rearrangement links TRBV7-3 to TRBJ2-1; maybe TRBD1 (6 bases). The germline V gene encodes CDR1 SGHTA and CDR2 FQGTGA. The CDR3 runs to 15 residues. V gave up 1 base and J gave up 9 bases, with 16 bases separating them. In DNA form, the CDR3 reads TGTGCCAGCAGCTTAATGTTTGCAGGGGATAGTGAGCAGTTCTTC. Residues: CASSLMFAGDSEQFF.

This clonotype was counted many times. The chain recombines TRBV9 with TRBJ1-1, with D possibly matching TRBD1 (6 bases). The CDR3 has 14 residues. Germline-derived CDR1 and CDR2 are SGDLS and YYNGEE. Trimming removed 4 bases at V and 7 bases at J, with 17 bases between. CDR3 DNA sequence: TGTGCCAGCAGCTTCACGAAACAGGGAAGTGAAGCTTTCTTT. This codes for CASSFTKQGSEAFF.

This clonotype was seen ten or more times. Compared with germline, one end of the junction differs, possibly owing to a read error. This chain joins TRBV7-6 and TRBJ1-5; D possibly corresponds to TRBD1 (6 bases). There are 14 residues in the CDR3. Germline CDR1 and CDR2: SGHVS and FNYEAQ. The CDR3 coding sequence is TGCGCCAGCAGCTTGGGGGGCAGGGATCAGCCCCAGCATTTT. This encodes CASSLGGRDQPQHF.

The table lists this clonotype with many counts. The chain joins TRBV2 to TRBJ1-2, with TRBD1 matching 7 bases. There are 15 residues in the CDR3. Germline trimming cut 6 bases from V and 0 bases from J; bases unmatched to any gene: 7. From germline, CDR1 is SNHLY and CDR2 FYNNEI. CDR3 residues: CASSWTGEANYGYTF. CDR3 nucleotides: TGTGCCAGCAGCTGGACAGGCGAAGCTAACTATGGCTACACCTTC.

This clonotype was observed at least ten times. The chain has TRBV20-1 and TRBJ1-2, with 9 bases fitting TRBD1. The germline gives CDR1 DFQATT, CDR2 SNEGSKA (reference sequence). The V gene end was trimmed by 6 bases and the J gene end by 4 bases; junction bases not matched to a gene: 9. The CDR3 is 14 amino acids. CDR3 protein: CSAHGQGKRYGYTF. CDR3 DNA sequence: TGCAGTGCCCACGGACAGGGGAAACGCTATGGCTACACCTTC.

The chain is built from TRBV10-3 and TRBJ2-7; 7 positions agree with TRBD1. Germline values: CDR1 ENHRY, CDR2 SYGVKD. The trim removed 0 bases at V and 2 bases at J, leaving 1 base unmatched. The CDR3 extends over 14 amino acids. The CDR3 loop is CAISESTGTYEQYF. DNA for the CDR3: TGTGCCATCAGTGAGTCGACAGGGACCTACGAGCAGTACTTC.

This rearrangement joins TRBV19 to TRBJ2-7; D might be TRBD1 (5 bases). Trimming pared 1 base from V and 3 bases from J, leaving 7 bases between. The CDR3 is made up of 13 amino acids. Per the germline V gene, CDR1 is LNHDA and CDR2 is SQIVND (reference sequence). The CDR3: CASSIGQNYEQYF. CDR3 DNA sequence: TGTGCCAGTAGTATAGGACAGAACTACGAGCAGTACTTC.

This sequence joins TRBV27 and TRBJ1-1; D possibly corresponds to TRBD1 (5 bases). Trimming cost V 2 bases and J 1 base, with 11 bases left between them. The CDR3 has 15 residues. The V gene's germline CDR1 is MNHEY and CDR2 SMNVEV (reference sequence). CDR3 protein: CASSLRTTGNTEAFF. The CDR3 nucleotides are TGTGCCAGCAGTTTACGCACCACAGGGAACACTGAAGCTTTCTTT.

This clonotype was found many times. The chain has TRBV9 and TRBJ1-5, with TRBD1 matching over 9 bases. V lost 3 bases to trimming and J lost 7 bases; unmatched junction nucleotides: 5. Germline V gene sequence: CDR1 SGDLS, CDR2 YYNGEE. The CDR3 consists of 14 residues. This chain's CDR3 is CASSATGGLQPQHF. The DNA of the CDR3 is TGTGCCAGCAGCGCGACAGGGGGACTACAGCCCCAGCATTTT.

In this sample, this clonotype turned up many times. The chain employs TRBV5-1 and TRBJ1-1, with D perhaps TRBD1 (6 bases). CDR3 length: 17 amino acids. The V end was cut by 0 bases, the J end by 4 bases, with 19 bases between. The germline gives CDR1 SGHRS, CDR2 YFSETQ. The CDR3 DNA reads as TGCGCCAGCAGCTTGGCAGTAGGGGGACGCAGGGGCACTGAAGCTTTCTTT. Protein sequence: CASSLAVGGRRGTEAFF.

This clonotype was picked up many times. The chain recombines TRBV20-1 with TRBJ2-3; D may be TRBD2 (6 bases). Germline CDR1 DFQATT, CDR2 SNEGSKA (reference sequence). This CDR3 is built from 15 residues. Trimming shortened V by 8 bases and J by 6 bases, and 24 bases separated the two germline ends. This chain's CDR3 is CSYINPGLNGDTQYF. The CDR3 DNA reads as TGCAGTTACATCAATCCGGGACTCAACGGGGATACGCAGTATTTT.

Worth noting for this clonotype: The junction departs from germline at one end; a sequencing error may be responsible. The CDR3 protein is CTSSPWTEDTQYF. The CDR3 DNA is TGTACCAGCAGCCCTTGGACGGAAGATACGCAGTATTTT. The chain combines TRBV27 with TRBJ2-3; D is undetermined. The CDR3 length is 13 residues. Germline loops: CDR1 MNHEY, CDR2 SMNVEV (reference sequence).

The chain links TRBV4-1 to TRBJ1-2, with D unresolved. The CDR3 totals 16 residues. V gave up 4 bases and J gave up 5 bases, with 20 bases separating them. The V gene's germline CDR1 is MGHRA and CDR2 YSYEKL. The CDR3 sequence is CASSPDGPPPQYGYTF. DNA for the CDR3: TGCGCCAGCAGCCCAGACGGTCCCCCACCTCAATATGGCTACACCTTC.

Many counts were recorded for this clonotype. The chain carries TRBV3-1 and TRBJ2-3; 10 bases align to TRBD2. This CDR3 has 17 amino acids. The V segment lost 1 base and the J segment 5 bases; nucleotides outside the gene matches: 9. The germline V gene has CDR1 LGHDT and CDR2 YNNKEL (reference sequence). The CDR3 spells CASSQVVAGGFIDTQYF. The CDR3 region has the DNA TGTGCCAGCAGCCAAGTAGTAGCGGGGGGCTTTATAGATACGCAGTATTTT.